This TCR beta chain comes out of a study of PD-L1 blockade in urothelial cancer. Study information: Chemotherapy regimens numbering 0 to 3 had been given to patients. Analysis of blood occurred 3 weeks (second dose) and 6 weeks after treatment start.

CDR1 MDHEN and CDR2 SYDVKM come from the germline V gene. The CDR3 totals 15 residues. The junction had 8 bases not matched to a gene; V was cut back by 5 bases and J by 5 bases. Sequencing was performed with immunoSEQ multiplex PCR; in TCRdb, only in-frame clones are kept and a portion is missing. The repertoire consists of 25,000 to 30,000 clones, with 87% occurring once and the leading ten covering roughly 3%. The TCR was taken from a man aged 45 to 65 with urothelial cancer. V gene TRBV28 combines with J gene TRBJ1-5; TRBD1 aligns across 8 bases. Sequenced here: PBMCs, sampled around atezolizumab (anti-PD-L1) treatment. The CDR3 coding sequence is TGTGCCAGCAGTGGGAGGACAGGGTGGTATCAGCCCCAGCATTTT. Protein: CASSGRTGWYQPQHF. Drawing the rest from reference TRBV28 and TRBJ1-5, the complete variable domain is DVKVTQSSRYLVKRTGEKVFLECVQDMDHENMFWYRQDPGLGLRLIYFSYDVKMKEKGDIPEGYSVSREKKERFSLILESASTNQTSMYLCASSGRTGWYQPQHFGDGTRLSIL.